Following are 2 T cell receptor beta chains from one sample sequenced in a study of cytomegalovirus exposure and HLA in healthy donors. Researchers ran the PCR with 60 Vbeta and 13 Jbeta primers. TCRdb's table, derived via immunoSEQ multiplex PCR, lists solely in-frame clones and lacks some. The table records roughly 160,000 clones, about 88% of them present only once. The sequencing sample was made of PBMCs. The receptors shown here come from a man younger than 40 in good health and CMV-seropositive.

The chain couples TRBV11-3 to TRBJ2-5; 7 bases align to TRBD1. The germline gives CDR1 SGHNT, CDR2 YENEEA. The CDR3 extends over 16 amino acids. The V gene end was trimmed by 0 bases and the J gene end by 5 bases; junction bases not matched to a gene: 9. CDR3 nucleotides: TGTGCCAGCAGCTTAGATCCAGACAGGGTGACGGAGACCCAGTACTTC. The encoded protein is CASSLDPDRVTETQYF.

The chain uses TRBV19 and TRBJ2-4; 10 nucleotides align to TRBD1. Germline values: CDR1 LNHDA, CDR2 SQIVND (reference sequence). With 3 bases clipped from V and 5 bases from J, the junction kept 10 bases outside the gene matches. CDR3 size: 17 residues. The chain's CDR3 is CASSIPPPGTGENIQYF. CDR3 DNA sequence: TGTGCCAGTAGTATCCCCCCCCCTGGGACAGGGGAAAACATTCAGTACTTC.